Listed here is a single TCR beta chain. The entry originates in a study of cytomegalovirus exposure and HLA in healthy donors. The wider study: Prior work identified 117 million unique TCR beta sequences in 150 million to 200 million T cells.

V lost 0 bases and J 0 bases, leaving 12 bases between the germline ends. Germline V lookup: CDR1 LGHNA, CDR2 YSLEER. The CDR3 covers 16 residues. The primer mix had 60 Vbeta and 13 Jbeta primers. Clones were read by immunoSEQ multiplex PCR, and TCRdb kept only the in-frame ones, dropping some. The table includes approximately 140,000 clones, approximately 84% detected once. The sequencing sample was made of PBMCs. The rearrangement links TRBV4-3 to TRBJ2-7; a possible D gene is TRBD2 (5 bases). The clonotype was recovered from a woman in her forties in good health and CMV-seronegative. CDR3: CASSQELAESSYEQYF. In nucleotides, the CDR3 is TGCGCCAGCAGCCAAGAGCTAGCCGAAAGCTCCTACGAGCAGTACTTC.